The clone carrying this TCR beta chain has only a few counts. Antigen: not known. TCRdb re-derived calls from the reads in MiXCR, one entry per CDR3 protein. The sample includes hundreds of thousands of distinct CDR3 sequences, roughly a third of them seen just once. The data were obtained in a study of T cell repertoires in cytomegalovirus infection. The overall study: Evidence of both CMV infection and a matching HLA type came from public TCR beta signatures. General study findings and limits: In two of eight donors, the top clonotype was HLA-C-restricted CMV-specific.

Trimming shortened V by 0 bases and J by 6 bases, and 5 bases separated the two germline ends. CDR3 length: 13 amino acids. The germline CDR1 and CDR2 sequences are SGHAT and FQNNGV. The specimen was cultured PBMCs, collected from culture after CMV antigen stimulation. The sequence was obtained from a human donor in good health (CMV status not recorded). Some clones in this sample may be carry-over from other donors' samples. The chain uses TRBV11-2 and TRBJ2-2; D uncertain. CDR3 protein: CASSLDRPGELFF. CDR3 in DNA: TGTGCCAGCAGCTTAGACAGGCCCGGGGAGCTGTTTTTT.